Shown below are 11 T cell receptor beta chains from a single sample sequenced in a study of blood T cell repertoires in COVID-19. TCRdb keeps only in-frame clones here, not all; method: immunoSEQ multiplex PCR. The data hold 400,000 to 500,000 clones, with 88% observed a single time. Sample: PBMCs or T cells enriched from blood (not recorded which). The receptors come from a woman aged 18-29 years who had been exposed to COVID-19.

The V call is TRBV7-3, the J call TRBJ2-3; 9 nucleotides line up with TRBD2. The CDR3 is 15 residues long. Germline-derived CDR1 and CDR2 are SGHTA and FQGTGA. V trimming: 0 bases; J trimming: 5 bases; junction bases outside the gene matches: 3. The CDR3: CASSLTASGVDTQYF. CDR3 coding DNA: TGTGCCAGCAGCTTAACGGCTAGCGGGGTAGATACGCAGTATTTT.

The chain joins TRBV27 to TRBJ1-2; D is undetermined. The germline V and J ends were trimmed by 2 bases and 3 bases, with 7 bases remaining between them. Per germline, CDR1 MNHEY and CDR2 SMNVEV (reference sequence). This CDR3 comprises 13 residues. DNA for the CDR3: TGTGCCAGCAGTTTAGGCCAGTACTATGGCTACACCTTC. This translates into CASSLGQYYGYTF.

In its sample, this clone was seen a few times. The chain has TRBV4-1 and TRBJ2-6, with 12 bases matching TRBD2. CDR1 is MGHRA and CDR2 is YSYEKL in the germline V gene. The CDR3 sequence is 19 residues long. J lost 2 bases, V lost 5 bases, and 10 bases had no gene match. The CDR3 sequence is CASSKILAGGATGANVLTF. Here the CDR3 DNA reads TGCGCCAGCAGCAAAATACTAGCGGGAGGTGCCACTGGGGCCAACGTCCTGACTTTC.

The chain has TRBV15 and TRBJ2-1, with a weak D call TRBD1 (5 bases). The CDR3 runs 16 residues. Per germline, CDR1 LNHNV and CDR2 YYDKDF (reference sequence). V was trimmed by 1 base and J by 4 bases, leaving 14 bases between them. CDR3 sequence (DNA): TGTGCCACCAGCAGAGGCAGGGTGTCGAATTACAATGAGCAGTTCTTC. Amino acids: CATSRGRVSNYNEQFF. Variable domain in full (rest from reference TRBV15 and TRBJ2-1): DAMVIQNPRYQVTQFGKPVTLSCSQTLNHNVMYWYQQKSSQAPKLLFHYYDKDFNNEADTPDNFQSRRPNTSFCFLDIRSPGLGDTAMYLCATSRGRVSNYNEQFFGPGTRLTVL.

The genes are TRBV10-3 and TRBJ2-7; possible D gene TRBD2, 5 bases. The V gene lost 1 base and the J gene lost 1 base, with 8 bases spanning the gap. CDR3 size: 14 residues. CDR1 is ENHRY and CDR2 is SYGVKD in the germline V gene. The CDR3 DNA follows: TGTGCCATCAGTGAGTTCCGGGGATCCTACGAGCAGTACTTC. This encodes CAISEFRGSYEQYF.

The rearrangement uses TRBV5-1 and TRBJ2-2; 8 bases line up with TRBD1. The CDR3 contains 19 residues. Trimming removed 1 base from V and 0 bases from J; junction bases left unmatched: 11. Per germline, CDR1 SGHRS and CDR2 YFSETQ. CDR3 sequence: CASSLLGNAGGANTGELFF. CDR3 nucleotide sequence: TGCGCCAGCAGCTTGCTTGGGAATGCAGGGGGCGCGAACACCGGGGAGCTGTTTTTT.

This chain links TRBV21-1 with TRBJ1-5. TRBV21-1 is given as a pseudogene. The CDR3 sequence is 14 residues long. As DNA, the CDR3 is TGTGCCAGCAGCAAAGGTGGGGGGGCTCAGCCCCAGCATTTT. Translated: CASSKGGGAQPQHF.

The chain has TRBV18 and TRBJ1-2, with TRBD1 identical over 10 bases. Germline V gene sequence: CDR1 KGHSH, CDR2 LQKENI. This CDR3 comprises 15 residues. The V segment lost 3 bases and the J segment 5 bases; nucleotides outside the gene matches: 6. This CDR3 is CASSPGTGVWYGYTF. The CDR3 coding sequence is TGTGCCAGCTCACCTGGGACAGGGGTTTGGTATGGCTACACCTTC.

Details on this clone: An end of the junction differs from the germline gene, which may be a read error. The rearrangement links TRBV4-1 to TRBJ2-6, with 7 bases that match TRBD1. Germline lookup yields CDR1 MGHRA and CDR2 YSYEKL. The CDR3 runs to 16 residues. This CDR3 is CARSRQGFTGANVLTF. Here the CDR3 DNA reads TGCGCCCGCAGCCGACAGGGTTTTACTGGGGCCAACGTCCTGACTTTC.

This chain uses TRBV7-9 with TRBJ1-1, with D uncertain. Trimming left V 5 bases short and J 0 bases short, with 13 bases between. Germline CDR1 reads SEHNR; CDR2 reads FQNEAQ (reference sequence). The CDR3 has 15 residues. CDR3 in amino acids: CASSRDKLLNTEAFF. The CDR3 DNA reads as TGTGCCAGCAGCCGAGACAAGCTTCTGAACACTGAAGCTTTCTTT.

V usage is TRBV11-1 and J usage is TRBJ2-1; D ambiguous. The germline V and J ends were trimmed by 3 bases and 5 bases, with 8 bases remaining between them. CDR1 and CDR2 (germline): SGHAT, FQDESV (reference sequence). CDR3 size: 13 residues. CDR3 region: CASSFYRDNEQFF. In nucleotides, the CDR3 is TGTGCCAGCAGCTTCTACCGTGACAATGAGCAGTTCTTC.